A selection of T cell receptor beta chains follows, all from one sample in a study of blood T cells in healthy people across ages. Using its own MiXCR run on the 5' RACE reads, TCRdb lists one record per CDR3 protein. The table has roughly 1.6 million distinct CDR3 sequences, about 32% seen once; the top ten hold about 10%. Material for sequencing was blood. Receptors originate from a woman in her twenties or thirties in good health. Both conserved end residues are part of each CDR3. The order of the fields is D gene, V gene, J gene, clone size, CDR3 protein, CDR3 DNA. The D gene is left open where the match is weak. The size entry is marked missing in some rows and otherwise reads once, few, many or a size class.

D: NA
V: TRBV4-1
J: TRBJ1-1
size: NA
CDR3: CASSQVGGRQQNTEAFF
DNA: TGCGCCAGCAGCCAAGTAGGAGGGAGACAGCAGAACACTGAAGCTTTCTTT

D: TRBD1
V: TRBV30
J: TRBJ1-6
size: NA
CDR3: CAGRTGGNSPLHF
DNA: TGTGCCGGGAGGACAGGCGGCAATTCACCCCTCCACTTT

D: NA
V: TRBV29-1
J: TRBJ1-2
size: few
CDR3: CSVAGTSNYGYTF
DNA: TGCAGCGTTGCGGGCACATCTAACTATGGCTACACCTTC

D: TRBD2
V: TRBV6-1
J: TRBJ2-1
size: once
CDR3: CASSEGSGTPSNEQFF
DNA: TGTGCCAGCAGCGAAGGTAGCGGGACACCTTCCAATGAGCAGTTCTTC

D: NA
V: TRBV27
J: TRBJ2-5
size: many
CDR3: CASSLSFRETQYF
DNA: TGTGCCAGCAGCTTGAGTTTCCGAGAGACCCAGTACTTC

D: TRBD2
V: TRBV7-9
J: TRBJ2-1
size: few
CDR3: CASSFRAGGHEQFF
DNA: TGTGCCAGCAGCTTTCGGGCGGGAGGTCATGAGCAGTTCTTC

D: NA
V: TRBV7-9
J: TRBJ2-7
size: NA
CDR3: CASSLAVPYPYEQYF
DNA: TGTGCCAGCAGCTTAGCAGTCCCCTATCCCTACGAGCAGTACTTC

D: TRBD1
V: TRBV20-1
J: TRBJ1-1
size: NA
CDR3: CSAQPLGTGGITEAFF
DNA: TGCAGTGCCCAACCCCTCGGGACAGGGGGCATCACTGAAGCTTTCTTT

D: NA
V: TRBV6-2/TRBV6-3
J: TRBJ2-7
size: NA
CDR3: CASSYGGASSYEQYF
DNA: TGTGCCAGCAGTTACGGGGGGGCCAGCTCCTACGAGCAGTACTTC

D: NA
V: TRBV12-3/TRBV12-4
J: TRBJ1-1
size: NA
CDR3: CASIDLMMNTEAFF
DNA: TGTGCCAGCATCGACCTCATGATGAACACTGAAGCTTTCTTT

D: TRBD1
V: TRBV11-2
J: TRBJ1-2
size: few
CDR3: CASRTGTVGGYGYTF
DNA: TGTGCCAGCAGAACTGGGACAGTTGGGGGCTATGGCTACACCTTC

D: NA
V: TRBV27
J: TRBJ1-1
size: once
CDR3: CASIPRARGGWTEAFF
DNA: TGTGCCAGCATTCCTAGGGCGCGGGGGGGTTGGACTGAAGCTTTCTTT

D: TRBD2
V: TRBV6-1
J: TRBJ2-1
size: NA
CDR3: CASSEQAGVEQFF
DNA: TGTGCCAGCAGTGAACAAGCGGGAGTGGAACAGTTCTTC

D: NA
V: TRBV7-3
J: TRBJ2-3
size: NA
CDR3: CASSWDWTDTQYF
DNA: TGTGCCAGCAGCTGGGATTGGACAGATACGCAGTATTTT

D: TRBD1
V: TRBV9
J: TRBJ1-6
size: few
CDR3: CASSPQTGGSGMALHF
DNA: TGTGCCAGCAGCCCTCAAACAGGGGGCTCCGGCATGGCCCTCCACTTT

D: NA
V: TRBV30
J: TRBJ2-5
size: NA
CDR3: CAWRVNQETQYF
DNA: TGTGCCTGGAGAGTCAACCAAGAGACCCAGTACTTC

D: TRBD2
V: TRBV20-1
J: TRBJ2-7
size: NA
CDR3: CSARDPTSGPPRSYEQYF
DNA: TGCAGTGCTAGAGATCCGACTAGCGGGCCACCCCGCTCCTACGAGCAGTACTTC

D: NA
V: TRBV20-1
J: TRBJ2-7
size: few
CDR3: CSARHKHSYEQYF
DNA: TGCAGTGCTAGACATAAACACTCCTACGAGCAGTACTTC

D: TRBD2
V: TRBV5-6
J: TRBJ2-1
size: many
CDR3: CASSLPRPGLADNEQFF
DNA: TGTGCCAGCAGCTTGCCCCGACCGGGACTAGCAGACAATGAGCAGTTCTTC

D: NA
V: TRBV6-1
J: TRBJ2-1
size: NA
CDR3: CASRLDRLREQFF
DNA: TGTGCCAGCAGGTTGGACAGACTACGAGAGCAGTTCTTC

D: TRBD2
V: TRBV20-1
J: TRBJ2-5
size: NA
CDR3: CSATSGGAGPARPQYF
DNA: TGCAGTGCTACTAGCGGGGGGGCCGGCCCGGCCAGGCCCCAGTACTTC

D: TRBD2
V: TRBV10-3
J: TRBJ2-5
size: many
CDR3: CAISELSSGGDETQYF
DNA: TGTGCCATCAGTGAGTTGTCTAGCGGGGGGGACGAGACCCAGTACTTC

D: NA
V: TRBV7-3
J: TRBJ2-5
size: NA
CDR3: CASSPRGTVEETQYF
DNA: TGTGCCAGCAGCCCCCGGGGGACAGTAGAAGAGACCCAGTACTTC

D: NA
V: TRBV20-1
J: TRBJ2-3
size: few
CDR3: CSARDRRLGTDTQYF
DNA: TGCAGTGCTAGAGATCGGAGACTAGGGACAGATACGCAGTATTTT

D: TRBD1
V: TRBV9
J: TRBJ2-1
size: few
CDR3: CASSTGPDRGQNEQFF
DNA: TGTGCCAGCTCAACGGGGCCGGACAGGGGGCAAAATGAGCAGTTCTTC

D: TRBD2
V: TRBV29-1
J: TRBJ2-1
size: NA
CDR3: CSVAPLAGGPNEQFF
DNA: TGCAGCGTTGCTCCTCTAGCGGGAGGGCCGAATGAGCAGTTCTTC

D: TRBD2
V: TRBV2
J: TRBJ2-7
size: once
CDR3: CASSVTSGGWDEQYF
DNA: TGTGCCAGCAGTGTTACTAGCGGGGGTTGGGACGAGCAGTACTTC

D: NA
V: TRBV5-6
J: TRBJ1-5
size: few
CDR3: CASSLRGASQPQHF
DNA: TGTGCCAGCAGCTTGAGGGGTGCGAGTCAGCCCCAGCATTTT

D: NA
V: TRBV4-1
J: TRBJ2-3
size: many
CDR3: CASSQTTDYHDTQYF
DNA: TGCGCCAGCAGCCAAACGACGGACTATCACGATACGCAGTATTTT

D: TRBD2
V: TRBV20-1
J: TRBJ2-3
size: many
CDR3: CSALAGGADTQYF
DNA: TGCAGTGCTCTAGCGGGAGGCGCAGATACGCAGTATTTT

D: TRBD2
V: TRBV7-9
J: TRBJ2-7
size: few
CDR3: CASSSPGGGPHEQYF
DNA: TGTGCCAGCAGCTCTCCAGGCGGGGGGCCCCACGAGCAGTACTTC

D: NA
V: TRBV5-1
J: TRBJ2-3
size: few
CDR3: CASSGWGPDTQYF
DNA: TGCGCCAGCAGCGGGTGGGGCCCAGATACGCAGTATTTT

D: NA
V: TRBV11-2
J: TRBJ2-1
size: NA
CDR3: CASSSDSRFNEQFF
DNA: TGTGCCAGCAGCTCGGACAGCCGGTTTAATGAGCAGTTCTTC

D: NA
V: TRBV15
J: TRBJ1-5
size: few
CDR3: CATSNALVGFGQPQHF
DNA: TGTGCCACCAGCAACGCTCTGGTAGGGTTCGGTCAGCCCCAGCATTTT

D: NA
V: TRBV5-1
J: TRBJ2-3
size: NA
CDR3: CASSLQIYGTDTQYF
DNA: TGCGCCAGCAGTTTGCAAATTTACGGGACAGATACGCAGTATTTT

D: TRBD1
V: TRBV20-1
J: TRBJ2-2
size: NA
CDR3: CSARLSTGAGELFF
DNA: TGCAGTGCTAGATTATCGACAGGGGCCGGGGAGCTGTTTTTT

D: NA
V: TRBV29-1
J: TRBJ1-1
size: few
CDR3: CSVAGNFNTEAFF
DNA: TGCAGCGTTGCGGGAAATTTTAACACTGAAGCTTTCTTT